The clone carrying this T cell receptor (beta chain) was recorded only once. TCRdb's copy holds only in-frame clones and misses some; the assay was immunoSEQ multiplex PCR. The table has over 110,000 clones, less than 80% seen once. The CDR3 extends over 14 amino acids. J gave up 4 bases and V 2 bases, and 4 bases lay outside the gene matches. Germline CDR1 SGHVS, CDR2 FQNEAQ. This sample is drawn from a study of blood T cell repertoires in COVID-19. As for the study in general: Acute and convalescent COVID-19 specimens originated in the United States, Italy and Spain.

The J gene is TRBJ2-7, the V gene TRBV7-8; 8 positions match TRBD2. The clonotype comes from a man aged 55-75 years with acute or convalescent COVID-19. The sample taken for sequencing was peripheral blood. The CDR3 sequence is CASSLSGSGYEQYF. CDR3 bases: TGTGCCAGCAGCTTAAGCGGGAGTGGGTACGAGCAGTACTTC.